This T cell receptor beta chain was sequenced for a study of beta chain features in type 1 diabetes. In this sample, this clone turned up a few times. The CDR3 is 17 amino acids. CDR1 is KGHSY and CDR2 is FQNENV in the germline V gene. V lost 4 bases and J lost 3; bases outside the gene matches: 10. The entirety of the isolated RNA underwent reverse transcription, so expressed TCRB transcripts were sequenced. TCRdb's table, derived via immunoSEQ multiplex PCR, lists solely in-frame clones and lacks some. The repertoire holds hundreds of thousands of clones, with around 12% as singletons. V and J are TRBV16 and TRBJ1-4; 8 bases fit TRBD1. The sequenced sample consisted of naive CD4+ T cells from blood. The receptor's source is a man between 18 and 35 years old in good health. CDR3 loop: CASSLSIYRGANEKLFF. CDR3 bases: TGTGCCAGCAGCCTTTCCATCTACAGGGGGGCTAATGAAAAACTGTTTTTT. Supplemented by reference TRBV16 and TRBJ1-4, the full variable domain reads GEEVAQTPKHLVRGEGQKAKLYCAPIKGHSYVFWYQQVLKNEFKFLISFQNENVFDETGMPKERFSAKCLPNSPCSLEIQATKLEDSAVYFCASSLSIYRGANEKLFFGSGTQLSVL.